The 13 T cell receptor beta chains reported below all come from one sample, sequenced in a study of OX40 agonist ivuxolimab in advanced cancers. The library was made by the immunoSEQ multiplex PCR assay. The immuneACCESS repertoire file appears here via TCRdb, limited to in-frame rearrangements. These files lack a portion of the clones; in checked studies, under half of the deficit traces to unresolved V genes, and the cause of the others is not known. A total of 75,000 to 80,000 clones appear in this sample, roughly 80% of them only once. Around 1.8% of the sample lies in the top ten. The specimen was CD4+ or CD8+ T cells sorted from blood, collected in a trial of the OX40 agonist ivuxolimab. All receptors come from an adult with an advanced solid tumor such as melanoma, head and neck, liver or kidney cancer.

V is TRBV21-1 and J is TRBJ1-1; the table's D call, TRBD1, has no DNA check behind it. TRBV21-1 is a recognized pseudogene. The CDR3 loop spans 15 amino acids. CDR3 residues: CASSKGEQTNTEAFF. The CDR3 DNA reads TGTGCCAGCAGCAAAGGAGAACAGACGAACACTGAAGCTTTCTTT.

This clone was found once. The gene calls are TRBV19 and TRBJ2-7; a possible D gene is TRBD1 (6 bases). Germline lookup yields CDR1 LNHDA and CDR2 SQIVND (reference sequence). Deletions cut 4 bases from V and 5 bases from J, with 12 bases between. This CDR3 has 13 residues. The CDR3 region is CASSNRTEDEQYF. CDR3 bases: TGTGCCAGTAGTAACAGGACAGAGGACGAGCAGTACTTC. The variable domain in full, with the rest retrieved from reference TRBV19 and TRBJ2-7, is DGGITQSPKYLFRKEGQNVTLSCEQNLNHDAMYWYRQDPGQGLRLIYYSQIVNDFQKGDIAEGYSVSREKKESFPLTVTSAQKNPTAFYLCASSNRTEDEQYFGPGTRLTVT.

The CDR3 region is CASSDSGIWGYTF. The CDR3 DNA sequence: TGTGCCAGCAGTGATTCGGGAATATGGGGCTACACCTTC. The J gene is TRBJ1-2, the V gene TRBV6-1; no definite D call. CDR1 and CDR2 (germline): MNHNS, SASEGT. The ends were cut back, 3 bases at V and 8 bases at J, with 13 bases in the middle. The CDR3 runs 13 residues.

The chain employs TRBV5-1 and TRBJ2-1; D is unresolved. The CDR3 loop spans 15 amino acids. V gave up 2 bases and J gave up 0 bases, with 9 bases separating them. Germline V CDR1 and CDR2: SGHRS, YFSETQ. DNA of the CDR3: TGCGCCAGCAGCTTCTATGAGAGCTCCTACAATGAGCAGTTCTTC. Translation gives CASSFYESSYNEQFF.

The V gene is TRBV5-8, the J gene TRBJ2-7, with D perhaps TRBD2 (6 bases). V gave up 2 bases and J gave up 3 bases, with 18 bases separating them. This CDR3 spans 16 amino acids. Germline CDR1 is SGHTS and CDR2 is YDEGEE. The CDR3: CASSFSGAEVDYEQYF. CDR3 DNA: TGTGCCAGCAGCTTTTCGGGAGCTGAGGTCGACTACGAGCAGTACTTC.

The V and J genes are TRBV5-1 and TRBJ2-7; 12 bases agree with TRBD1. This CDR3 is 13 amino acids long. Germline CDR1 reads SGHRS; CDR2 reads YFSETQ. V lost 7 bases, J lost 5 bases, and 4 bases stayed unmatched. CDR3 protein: CASQGQGADEQYF. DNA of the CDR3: TGCGCCAGCCAGGGACAGGGGGCTGACGAGCAGTACTTC.

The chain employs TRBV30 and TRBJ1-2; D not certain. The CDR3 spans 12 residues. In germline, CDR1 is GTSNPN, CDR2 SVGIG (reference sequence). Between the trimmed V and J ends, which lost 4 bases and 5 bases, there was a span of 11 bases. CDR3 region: CAWNPRVYGYTF. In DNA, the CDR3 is TGTGCCTGGAACCCCAGAGTATATGGCTACACCTTC.

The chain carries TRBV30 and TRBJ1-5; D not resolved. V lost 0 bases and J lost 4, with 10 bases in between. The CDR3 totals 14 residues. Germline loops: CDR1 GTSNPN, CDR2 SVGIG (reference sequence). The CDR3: CAWSVLGRNQPQHF. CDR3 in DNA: TGTGCCTGGAGTGTGTTGGGCAGAAATCAGCCCCAGCATTTT.

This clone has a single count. This CDR3 is CASRAAPEWNTEAFF. CDR3 nucleotide sequence: TGCGCCAGCAGAGCCGCCCCGGAGTGGAACACTGAAGCTTTCTTT. This sequence joins TRBV10-1 and TRBJ1-1; unclear D gene. From germline, CDR1 is WNHNN and CDR2 SYGVQD (reference sequence). Trimming stripped 6 bases from V and 1 base from J, with 15 bases between. The length of the CDR3 is 15 residues.

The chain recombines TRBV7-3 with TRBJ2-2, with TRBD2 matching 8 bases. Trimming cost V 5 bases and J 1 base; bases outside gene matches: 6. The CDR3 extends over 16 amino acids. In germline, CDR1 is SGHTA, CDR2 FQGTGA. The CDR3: CASSPTSGGNTGELFF. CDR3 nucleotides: TGTGCCAGCAGCCCCACCAGCGGGGGGAACACCGGGGAGCTGTTTTTT. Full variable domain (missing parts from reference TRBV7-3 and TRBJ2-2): GAGVSQTPSNKVTEKGKYVELRCDPISGHTALYWYRQSLGQGPEFLIYFQGTGAADDSGLPNDRFFAVRPEGSVSTLKIQRTERGDSAVYLCASSPTSGGNTGELFFGEGSRLTVL.

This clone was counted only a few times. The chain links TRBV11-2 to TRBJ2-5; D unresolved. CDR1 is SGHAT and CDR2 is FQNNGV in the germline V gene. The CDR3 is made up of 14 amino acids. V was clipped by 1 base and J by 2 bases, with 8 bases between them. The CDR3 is CASSLGLPQETQYF. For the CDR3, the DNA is TGTGCCAGCAGCTTAGGTCTCCCTCAAGAGACCCAGTACTTC.

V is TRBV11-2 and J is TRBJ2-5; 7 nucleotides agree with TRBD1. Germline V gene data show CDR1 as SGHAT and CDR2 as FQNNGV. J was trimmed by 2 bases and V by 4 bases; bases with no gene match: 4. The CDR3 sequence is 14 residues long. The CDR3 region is CASSSGTEQETQYF. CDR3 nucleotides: TGTGCCAGCAGCTCCGGGACAGAACAAGAGACCCAGTACTTC.

This chain's CDR3 is CASSLGSLTGELFF. CDR3 sequence (DNA): TGTGCCAGCAGTTTGGGGTCTCTCACCGGGGAGCTGTTTTTT. The V call is TRBV27, the J call TRBJ2-2; D gene unclear. The CDR3 runs to 14 residues. Looked up from germline, CDR1 is MNHEY and CDR2 is SMNVEV (reference sequence). V was trimmed by 3 bases and J by 4 bases, leaving 9 bases between them.